This section outlines one T cell receptor (beta chain) sequence together with its context. Its cognate antigen is unknown. Time point in this sample: baseline, week 1 (first vaccination visit). Indicated treatment: pre-vaccination baseline after standard-of-care therapy. This sample stems from a study of a mutant IDH1 vaccine in newly diagnosed glioma. Whole-study results and caveats: A vaccine-induced immune response developed in more than 85% of the patients.

Only in-frame clones appear in the TCRdb table, and some are missing; sequencing was by immunoSEQ multiplex PCR. The sample contains about 54,000 clones, roughly 80% of which appear only once. CDR1 is LGHNA and CDR2 is YSLEER in the germline V gene. CDR3 length: 17 residues. V was shortened by 0 bases and J by 7 bases, with 21 bases between the two germline ends. This chain uses TRBV4-3 with TRBJ1-1; possibly TRBD1 for D (6 bases). The TCR was taken from a man between 18 and 35 years old with glioma. The sequencing used PBMCs, collected from a glioma patient treated with radiotherapy, temozolomide or both. The CDR3 is CASSQDDAGAGKGEAFF. Written as DNA, the CDR3 is TGCGCCAGCAGCCAAGATGACGCGGGGGCAGGGAAGGGTGAAGCTTTCTTT.